This T cell receptor (beta chain) was sequenced for a study of shared T cell receptors in the human thymus. Clones were sequenced by immunoSEQ multiplex PCR, and TCRdb holds only the in-frame ones, with some missing. The sample has approximately 760,000 clones, 80% to 90% seen once. CDR3 size: 15 residues. V shed 4 bases and J 2 bases; nucleotides not matched to a gene: 5. Germline V CDR1 and CDR2: SGHNT, YYREEE (reference sequence). These sequences were also reported in another study, on human thymus T cells. That source reports: Related research has reported that thymic repertoires overlap highly among unrelated individuals.

Sequencing was done on a sample of thymocytes. This receptor was identified in a girl under three years old with a congenital heart defect. The V gene is TRBV5-4, the J gene TRBJ1-4, with TRBD1 matching 7 bases. The CDR3 DNA follows: TGTGCCAGCAGCGACAGGACAGGCACTAATGAAAAACTGTTTTTT. This codes for CASSDRTGTNEKLFF.